The 27 T cell receptor beta chains below all came from one sample that was sequenced in a study of blood T cells in healthy people across ages. For the second PCR, which ran for 7 to 11 cycles, a sample-barcoded 5' primer and a J-beta primer mix were used. TCRdb ran MiXCR on the 5' RACE reads and lists one entry per CDR3 protein. Among around 800,000 distinct CDR3 sequences listed, around 62% were seen once. What was sequenced was blood. These receptors were collected from a man aged 25-40 years in good health.

V gene TRBV7-9 combines with J gene TRBJ2-7; D assignment may be TRBD1 or TRBD2 (6 bases each). The CDR3 loop spans 15 amino acids. CDR1 SEHNR and CDR2 FQNEAQ come from the germline V gene (reference sequence). Trimming shortened V by 5 bases and J by 2 bases, and 16 bases separated the two germline ends. The CDR3 DNA sequence: TGTGCCAGCAGCACACCCAAGGGGGGTACCTACGAGCAGTACTTC. Translating it yields CASSTPKGGTYEQYF.

The CDR3: CASSILGQISYEQYF. As DNA, the CDR3 is TGTGCCAGCAGTATACTTGGACAGATCTCCTACGAGCAGTACTTC. The V and J genes are TRBV27 and TRBJ2-7, with D possibly TRBD1 on 6 matching bases. V was cut by 5 bases and J by 0 bases, with 14 bases left in between. Germline V lookup: CDR1 MNHEY, CDR2 SMNVEV (reference sequence). This CDR3 contains 15 residues.

The rearrangement links TRBV28 to TRBJ2-1, with 7 bases lining up with TRBD1. The CDR3 is 16 residues long. Germline V gene lookup returns CDR1 MDHEN and CDR2 SYDVKM. The J segment lost 3 bases and the V segment lost 5 bases, leaving 10 bases of the junction unmatched. CDR3 loop: CASSPPTGTVYNEQFF. CDR3 bases: TGTGCCAGCAGTCCACCCACCGGGACAGTCTACAATGAGCAGTTCTTC.

The chain combines TRBV4-1 with TRBJ1-2; maybe TRBD1 (5 bases). Germline CDR1 MGHRA, CDR2 YSYEKL. The V end was cut by 4 bases, the J end by 8 bases, with 11 bases between. The CDR3 runs 12 residues. For the CDR3, the DNA is TGCGCCAGCAGCCCAGGACATGGCGGCTACACCTTC. It yields the protein CASSPGHGGYTF.

The chain recombines TRBV6-2 or TRBV6-3 with TRBJ1-6; TRBD1 might be the D (6 bases). Between the trimmed V and J ends, which lost 7 bases and 7 bases, there was a span of 17 bases. The CDR3 is 15 residues long. Germline V gene sequence: CDR1 MNHEY, CDR2 SVGEGT. CDR3 in DNA: TGTGCCAGCACCCCCAGGCAGGGGACGAATTCACCCCTCCACTTT. Its protein product is CASTPRQGTNSPLHF.

The V gene is TRBV5-6, the J gene TRBJ1-1; D is possibly TRBD1 (6 bases). CDR1 and CDR2 (germline): SGHDT, YYEEEE. This CDR3 comprises 16 residues. Trimming left V 6 bases short and J 0 bases short, with 18 bases between. Here the CDR3 reads CASTLGGGTMNTEAFF. The CDR3 DNA reads as TGTGCCAGCACCCTTGGGGGGGGCACCATGAACACTGAAGCTTTCTTT. Variable domain in full (rest from reference TRBV5-6 and TRBJ1-1): DAGVTQSPTHLIKTRGQQVTLRCSPKSGHDTVSWYQQALGQGPQFIFQYYEEEERQRGNFPDRFSGHQFPNYSSELNVNALLLGDSALYLCASTLGGGTMNTEAFFGQGTRLTVV.

This chain links TRBV29-1 with TRBJ1-2, with D unclear. Trimming left V 1 base short and J 8 bases short, with 11 bases between. The CDR3 has 12 amino acids. The germline gives CDR1 SQVTM, CDR2 ANQGSEA. CDR3 DNA sequence: TGCAGCGTTGAAGGGGCGGTTGACGGCTACACCTTC. Translating gives CSVEGAVDGYTF.

Written as DNA, the CDR3 is TGTGCCAGCAGCTTAGGGGCCACATATGGCTACACCTTC. The encoded protein is CASSLGATYGYTF. V and J are TRBV7-9 and TRBJ1-2; D is unclear. The CDR3 totals 13 residues. CDR1 is SEHNR and CDR2 is FQNEAQ in the germline V gene (reference sequence). V was cut by 1 base and J by 5 bases, with 8 bases left in between.

Only a few counts were recorded for this clonotype. The chain is built from TRBV9 and TRBJ2-2; the D gene is possibly TRBD2 (6 bases). The length of the CDR3 is 14 residues. Trimming pared 5 bases from V and 3 bases from J, leaving 11 bases between. The V gene's germline CDR1 is SGDLS and CDR2 YYNGEE. In DNA form, the CDR3 reads TGTGCCAGCAGACGGACGGGGGACACCGGGGAGCTGTTTTTT. This codes for CASRRTGDTGELFF.

Regarding this clonotype: An end of the junction does not agree with germline; a read error may underlie this. The chain carries TRBV7-2 and TRBJ2-3; maybe TRBD1 (5 bases). The CDR3 contains 16 residues. From germline, CDR1 is SGHTA and CDR2 FQGNSA. The CDR3 nucleotides read TGTGCCAGCAGCCTCCGGCGCCAGGGTCCCACAGATGCGCAGTATTTT. This codes for CASSLRRQGPTDAQYF. The variable domain in full, completed from reference TRBV7-2 and TRBJ2-3, reads GAGVSQSPSNKVTEKGKDVELRCDPISGHTALYWYRQSLGQGLEFLIYFQGNSAPDKSGLPSDRFSAERTGGSVSTLTIQRTQQEDSAVYLCASSLRRQGPTDAQYFGPGTRLTVL.

A note on this clonotype: Germline and junction disagree at one end, which may indicate a read error. The rearrangement joins TRBV5-1 to TRBJ2-1, with D hard to call. Germline V gives CDR1 SGHRS, CDR2 YFSETQ. The CDR3 runs to 15 residues. The DNA of the CDR3 is TGCGCCAGCAGCTTGGGAAAGAGCTCCTACAATGGGCAGTTCTTC. Translated, it gives CASSLGKSSYNGQFF.

The CDR3 here is CASAGENQPQHF. The CDR3 DNA reads as TGTGCCAGCGCCGGGGAAAATCAGCCCCAGCATTTT. V usage is TRBV28 and J usage is TRBJ1-5; D gene uncertain. This CDR3 comprises 12 residues. Trimming pared 8 bases from V and 4 bases from J, leaving 9 bases between. Germline CDR1 is MDHEN and CDR2 is SYDVKM.

J is TRBJ1-5 and V is TRBV7-6, with D possibly being TRBD1 (5 bases). This CDR3 has 16 amino acids. The germline gives CDR1 SGHVS, CDR2 FNYEAQ. The V end was cut by 4 bases, the J end by 0 bases, with 13 bases between. DNA of the CDR3: TGTGCCAGCAGCTCCGCGCGGGGGGATAGCAATCAGCCCCAGCATTTT. Protein sequence: CASSSARGDSNQPQHF. The whole variable domain, remainder taken from reference TRBV7-6 and TRBJ1-5, is GAGVSQSPRYKVTKRGQDVALRCDPISGHVSLYWYRQALGQGPEFLTYFNYEAQQDKSGLPNDRFSAERPEGSISTLTIQRTEQRDSAMYRCASSSARGDSNQPQHFGDGTRLSIL.

This clonotype was seen ten or more times. A read error may account for a junction end that differs from germline. V usage is TRBV5-1 and J usage is TRBJ2-7; 10 nucleotides align to TRBD1. Germline V lookup: CDR1 SGHRS, CDR2 YFSETQ. The CDR3 runs to 13 residues. The CDR3 protein is CASSSGTGDEQYF. CDR3 bases: TGTGCCAGCAGCTCCGGGACAGGGGACGAGCAGTACTTC.

V and J are TRBV4-1 and TRBJ2-1, with a tentative D call TRBD2 (7 bases). The CDR3 spans 16 residues. Trimming removed 2 bases from V and 6 bases from J, with 17 bases in between. The germline V gene encodes CDR1 MGHRA and CDR2 YSYEKL. CDR3 residues: CASSQTPGGGSNEQFF. CDR3 DNA sequence: TGCGCCAGCAGCCAAACCCCCGGCGGGGGCTCCAATGAGCAGTTCTTC.

This clonotype showed up just once. J is TRBJ1-2 and V is TRBV25-1, with 9 bases fitting TRBD1. The V segment lost 4 bases and the J segment 4 bases; nucleotides outside the gene matches: 7. Germline CDR1 MGHDK, CDR2 SYGVNS. This CDR3 has 15 amino acids. The CDR3: CASSARTGDSYGYTF. In DNA form, the CDR3 reads TGTGCCAGCAGTGCCCGGACAGGGGATAGCTATGGCTACACCTTC.

V is TRBV20-1 and J is TRBJ2-1, with 11 bases aligning to TRBD2. Germline-derived CDR1 and CDR2 are DFQATT and SNEGSKA (reference sequence). Germline trimming cut 5 bases from V and 2 bases from J; bases unmatched to any gene: 5. CDR3 size: 15 residues. CDR3 region: CSASLAGGPYNEQFF. The CDR3 DNA reads TGCAGTGCTTCCTTAGCGGGGGGGCCCTACAATGAGCAGTTCTTC.

This clonotype was seen a few times. The gene calls are TRBV29-1 and TRBJ2-7; D unclear. CDR3 length: 14 residues. CDR1 is SQVTM and CDR2 is ANQGSEA in the germline V gene. The ends were cut back, 0 bases at V and 4 bases at J, with 13 bases in the middle. CDR3 region: CSVEDFKSGYEQYF. In nucleotides, the CDR3 is TGCAGCGTTGAAGATTTTAAGAGTGGATACGAGCAGTACTTC.

V and J are TRBV24-1 and TRBJ1-1; no definite D call. The V gene lost 4 bases and the J gene lost 6 bases, with 5 bases spanning the gap. Germline V gives CDR1 KGHDR, CDR2 SFDVKD. CDR3 size: 11 residues. The CDR3 region is CATSDGPEAFF. CDR3 bases: TGTGCCACCAGTGACGGTCCTGAAGCTTTCTTT.

The chain employs TRBV7-8 and TRBJ2-1, with D perhaps being TRBD1 or TRBD2 (5 bases each). The germline V gene has CDR1 SGHVS and CDR2 FQNEAQ. The CDR3 spans 19 residues. Deletions cut 1 base from V and 0 bases from J, with 19 bases between. The CDR3 sequence is CASSLGPRGAASSYNEQFF. The CDR3 DNA reads as TGTGCCAGCAGCTTAGGCCCCCGGGGCGCGGCCAGCTCCTACAATGAGCAGTTCTTC. The whole variable domain, filled in from reference TRBV7-8 and TRBJ2-1, reads GAGVSQSPRYKVAKRGQDVALRCDPISGHVSLFWYQQALGQGPEFLTYFQNEAQLDKSGLPSDRFFAERPEGSVSTLKIQRTQQEDSAVYLCASSLGPRGAASSYNEQFFGPGTRLTVL.

This chain connects TRBV7-6 to TRBJ2-1, with 9 bases fitting TRBD2. Germline V gene data show CDR1 as SGHVS and CDR2 as FNYEAQ. V shed 5 bases, J shed 5 bases, and the junction held 13 bases outside the gene matches. The CDR3 length is 17 residues. The CDR3 nucleotides are TGTGCCAGCAGCCGTCCCCGGGGGCTAGCGGGGAACAATGAGCAGTTCTTC. It is translated as CASSRPRGLAGNNEQFF. Using reference TRBV7-6 and TRBJ2-1 for the parts outside the CDR3, the full variable domain is GAGVSQSPRYKVTKRGQDVALRCDPISGHVSLYWYRQALGQGPEFLTYFNYEAQQDKSGLPNDRFSAERPEGSISTLTIQRTEQRDSAMYRCASSRPRGLAGNNEQFFGPGTRLTVL.

The chain joins TRBV6-2 or TRBV6-3 to TRBJ2-2, with no clear D. CDR1 MNHEY and CDR2 SVGEGT come from the germline V gene. The CDR3 loop spans 12 amino acids. The V gene lost 8 bases and the J gene lost 8 bases, with 12 bases spanning the gap. CDR3 sequence: CASQHPWGELFF. In DNA form, the CDR3 reads TGTGCCAGCCAGCACCCGTGGGGGGAGCTGTTTTTT.

The chain couples TRBV5-1 to TRBJ1-2, with D maybe TRBD1 (5 bases). Trimming left V 2 bases short and J 3 bases short, with 17 bases between. Looked up from germline, CDR1 is SGHRS and CDR2 is YFSETQ. This CDR3 is 16 amino acids long. This chain's CDR3 is CASSLRGPKGDYGYTF. CDR3 sequence (DNA): TGCGCCAGCAGCTTAAGGGGACCTAAAGGTGACTATGGCTACACCTTC.

This clonotype was picked up a small number of times. V and J are TRBV7-2 and TRBJ2-7, with D perhaps matching TRBD1 or TRBD2 (5 bases each). V lost 1 base and J lost 5, with 12 bases in between. CDR3 size: 14 residues. Germline V gene data show CDR1 as SGHTA and CDR2 as FQGNSA. Here the CDR3 reads CASSLERGPHEQYF. As DNA, the CDR3 is TGTGCCAGCAGCTTAGAAAGGGGACCCCACGAGCAGTACTTC.

The chain combines TRBV12-3 or TRBV12-4 with TRBJ1-2; D possibly corresponds to TRBD1 (5 bases). The CDR3 has 14 amino acids. The ends were cut back, 5 bases at V and 4 bases at J, with 14 bases in the middle. The CDR3 region has the DNA TGTGCCAGCAGTGCCTCGGGGGTTCCCTATGGCTACACCTTC. Amino acids: CASSASGVPYGYTF.

Only a few counts were recorded for this clonotype. V is TRBV4-3 and J is TRBJ2-2; D unresolved. The CDR3 is 15 residues long. Trimming stripped 5 bases from V and 2 bases from J, with 12 bases between. The germline CDR1 and CDR2 sequences are LGHNA and YSLEER. CDR3 DNA: TGCGCCAGCAGCGAGGCCAGCAAAAACACCGGGGAGCTGTTTTTT. This encodes CASSEASKNTGELFF.

The J gene is TRBJ1-2, the V gene TRBV6-2 or TRBV6-3; 7 bases map to TRBD1. The length of the CDR3 is 14 residues. Germline V gene data show CDR1 as MNHEY and CDR2 as SVGEGT. J lost 5 bases, V lost 8 bases, and 11 bases had no gene match. The CDR3 nucleotides are TGTGCCAGCTCAGATGCGACAGGGAGGTATGGCTACACCTTC. It specifies CASSDATGRYGYTF.